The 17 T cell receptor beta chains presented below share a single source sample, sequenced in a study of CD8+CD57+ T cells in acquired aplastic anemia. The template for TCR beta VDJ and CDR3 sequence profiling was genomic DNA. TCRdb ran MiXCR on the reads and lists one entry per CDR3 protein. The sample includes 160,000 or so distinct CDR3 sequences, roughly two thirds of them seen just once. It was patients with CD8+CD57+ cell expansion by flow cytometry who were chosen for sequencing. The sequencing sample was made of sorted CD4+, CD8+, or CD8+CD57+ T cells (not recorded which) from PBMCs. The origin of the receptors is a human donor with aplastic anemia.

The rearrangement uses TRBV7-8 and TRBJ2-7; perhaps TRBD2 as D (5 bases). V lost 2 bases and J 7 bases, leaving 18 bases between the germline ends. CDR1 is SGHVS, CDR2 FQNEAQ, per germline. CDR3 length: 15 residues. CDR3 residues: CASSLTTGNTGEQYF. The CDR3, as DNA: TGTGCCAGCAGCTTAACGACGGGGAACACCGGGGAGCAGTACTTC.

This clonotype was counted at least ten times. CDR3 amino acids: CSVDGVRGYPQETQYF. CDR3 bases: TGCAGCGTTGATGGGGTGCGGGGATACCCCCAAGAGACCCAGTACTTC. The rearrangement links TRBV29-1 to TRBJ2-5, with D possibly being TRBD2 (6 bases). The ends were cut back, 3 bases at V and 1 base at J, with 18 bases in the middle. CDR1 SQVTM and CDR2 ANQGSEA come from the germline V gene. This CDR3 is 16 amino acids long.

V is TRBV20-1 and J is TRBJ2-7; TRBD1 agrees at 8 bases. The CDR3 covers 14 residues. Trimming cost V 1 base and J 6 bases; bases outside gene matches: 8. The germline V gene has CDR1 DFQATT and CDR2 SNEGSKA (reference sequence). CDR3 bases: TGCAGTGCTAGAGGGACAGGGAGGCAGGTCGAGCAGTACTTC. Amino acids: CSARGTGRQVEQYF.

For the CDR3, the DNA is TGTGCCGCCTACACAGATACGCAGTATTTT. Its protein product is CAAYTDTQYF. The V and J genes are TRBV2 and TRBJ2-3; no clear D. CDR3 length: 10 residues. From germline, CDR1 is SNHLY and CDR2 FYNNEI. Trimming pared 11 bases from V and 2 bases from J, leaving 5 bases between. The variable domain in full, completed from reference TRBV2 and TRBJ2-3, reads EPEVTQTPSHQVTQMGQEVILRCVPISNHLYFYWYRQILGQKVEFLVSFYNNEISEKSEIFDDQFSVERPDGSNFTLKIRSTKLEDSAMYFCAAYTDTQYFGPGTRLTVL.

For the CDR3, the DNA is TGTGCCATCCGGGACAGGGAAGTGGACGAGCAGTACTTC. Residues: CAIRDREVDEQYF. The V call is TRBV10-3, the J call TRBJ2-7; TRBD1 matches at 9 bases. The CDR3 has 13 amino acids. Germline CDR1 reads ENHRY; CDR2 reads SYGVKD. Losses at the gene ends were 8 bases for V and 5 bases for J; bases not matched to a gene: 7.

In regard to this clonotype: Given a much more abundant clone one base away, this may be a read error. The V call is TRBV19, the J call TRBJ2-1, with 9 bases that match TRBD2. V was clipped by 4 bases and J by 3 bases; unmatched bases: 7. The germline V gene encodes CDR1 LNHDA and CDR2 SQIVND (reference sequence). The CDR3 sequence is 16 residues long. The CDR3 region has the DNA TGTGCCAGTAGTACTTCAGAGACTAGCGGCTACAATGAGCAGTTCTTC. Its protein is CASSTSETSGYNEQFF. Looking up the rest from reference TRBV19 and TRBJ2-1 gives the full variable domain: DGGITQSPKYLFRKEGQNVTLSCEQNLNHDAMYWYRQDPGQGLRLIYYSQIVNDFQKGDIAEGYSVSREKKESFPLTVTSAQKNPTAFYLCASSTSETSGYNEQFFGPGTRLTVL.

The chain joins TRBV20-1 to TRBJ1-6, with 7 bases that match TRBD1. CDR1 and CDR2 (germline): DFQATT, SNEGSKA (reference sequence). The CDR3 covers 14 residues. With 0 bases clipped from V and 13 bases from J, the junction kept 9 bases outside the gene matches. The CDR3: CSARERDSPTPLHF. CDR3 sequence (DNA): TGCAGTGCTAGAGAGAGGGACAGCCCGACCCCCCTCCACTTT.

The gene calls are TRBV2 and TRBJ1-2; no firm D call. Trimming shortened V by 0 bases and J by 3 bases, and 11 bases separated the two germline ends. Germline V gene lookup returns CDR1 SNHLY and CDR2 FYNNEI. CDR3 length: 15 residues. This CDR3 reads CASSEADKFYYGYTF. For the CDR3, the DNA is TGTGCCAGCAGTGAAGCTGACAAGTTCTACTATGGCTACACCTTC.

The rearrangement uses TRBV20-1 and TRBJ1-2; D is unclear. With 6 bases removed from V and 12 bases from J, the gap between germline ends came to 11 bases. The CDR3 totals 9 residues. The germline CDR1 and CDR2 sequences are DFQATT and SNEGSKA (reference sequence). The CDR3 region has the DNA TGCAGTGCAGCTCCCAAGCACACCTTC. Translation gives CSAAPKHTF.

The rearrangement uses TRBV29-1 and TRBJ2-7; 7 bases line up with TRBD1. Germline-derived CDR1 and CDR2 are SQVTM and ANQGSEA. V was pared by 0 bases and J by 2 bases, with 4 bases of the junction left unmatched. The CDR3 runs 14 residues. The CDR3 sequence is CSVEDRDSTYEQYF. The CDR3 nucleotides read TGCAGCGTTGAAGACCGGGACAGCACCTACGAGCAGTACTTC.

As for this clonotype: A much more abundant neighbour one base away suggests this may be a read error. CDR3 sequence (DNA): TGTGCCAGCAGTACTAGCGGGGGGGCAGATACGCGGTATTTT. Amino acid sequence: CASSTSGGADTRYF. V is TRBV10-2 and J is TRBJ2-3, with 13 bases matching TRBD2. CDR3 length equals 14 residues. Looked up from germline, CDR1 is WSHSY and CDR2 is SAAADI.

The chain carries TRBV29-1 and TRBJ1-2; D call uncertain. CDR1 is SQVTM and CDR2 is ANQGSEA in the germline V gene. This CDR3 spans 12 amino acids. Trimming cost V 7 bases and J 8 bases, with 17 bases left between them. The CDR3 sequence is CSASIPYGGYTF. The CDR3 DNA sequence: TGCAGCGCAAGTATCCCATATGGAGGCTACACCTTC.

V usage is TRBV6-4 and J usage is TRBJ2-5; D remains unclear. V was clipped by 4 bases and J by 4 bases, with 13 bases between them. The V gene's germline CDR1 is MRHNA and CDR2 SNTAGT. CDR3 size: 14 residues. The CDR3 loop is CASSGGPESETQYF. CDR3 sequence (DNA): TGTGCCAGCAGTGGGGGTCCAGAGTCAGAGACCCAGTACTTC.

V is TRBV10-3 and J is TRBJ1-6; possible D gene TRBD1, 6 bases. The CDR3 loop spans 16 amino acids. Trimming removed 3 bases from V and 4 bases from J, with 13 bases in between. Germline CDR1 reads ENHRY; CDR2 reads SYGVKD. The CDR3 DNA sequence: TGTGCCATCAGTGACGAGGGGGGGGTTTATAATTCACCCCTCCACTTT. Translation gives CAISDEGGVYNSPLHF.

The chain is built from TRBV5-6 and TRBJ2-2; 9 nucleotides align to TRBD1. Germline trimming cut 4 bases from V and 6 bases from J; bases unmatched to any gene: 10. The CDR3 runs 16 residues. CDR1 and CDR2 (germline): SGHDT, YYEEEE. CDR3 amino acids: CASSEPGQGWSGELFF. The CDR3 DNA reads TGTGCCAGCAGCGAACCGGGACAGGGTTGGTCCGGGGAGCTGTTTTTT. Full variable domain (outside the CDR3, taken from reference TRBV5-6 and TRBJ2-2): DAGVTQSPTHLIKTRGQQVTLRCSPKSGHDTVSWYQQALGQGPQFIFQYYEEEERQRGNFPDRFSGHQFPNYSSELNVNALLLGDSALYLCASSEPGQGWSGELFFGEGSRLTVL.

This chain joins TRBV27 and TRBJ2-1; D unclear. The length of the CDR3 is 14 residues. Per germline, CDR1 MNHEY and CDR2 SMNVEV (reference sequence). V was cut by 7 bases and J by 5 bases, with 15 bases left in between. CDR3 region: CASNPDPTDNEQFF. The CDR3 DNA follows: TGTGCCAGCAACCCCGACCCAACGGACAATGAGCAGTTCTTC.

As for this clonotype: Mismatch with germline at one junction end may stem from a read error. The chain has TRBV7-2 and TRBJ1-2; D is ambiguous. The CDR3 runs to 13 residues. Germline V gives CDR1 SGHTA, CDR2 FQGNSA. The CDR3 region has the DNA TGTGCCAGCAACTTAGAGGGCTTCGGCGGCTACACCTTC. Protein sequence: CASNLEGFGGYTF. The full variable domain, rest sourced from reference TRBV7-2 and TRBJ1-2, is GAGVSQSPSNKVTEKGKDVELRCDPISGHTALYWYRQSLGQGLEFLIYFQGNSAPDKSGLPSDRFSAERTGGSVSTLTIQRTQQEDSAVYLCASNLEGFGGYTFGSGTRLTVV.